This TCR beta chain was profiled in a study of shared clonotypes between healthy human individuals. Findings of the study overall: Richness estimates generally favored naive over memory subsets.

The germline V gene encodes CDR1 SNHLY and CDR2 FYNNEI. The CDR3 has 14 residues. Trimming pared 7 bases from V and 8 bases from J, leaving 17 bases between. Method: immunoSEQ multiplex PCR; TCRdb's copy keeps in-frame clones and lacks some. The table includes over 2 million clones, around 92% detected once. This clone was picked up one time. No antigen is known for it. The genes are TRBV2 and TRBJ2-2, with D maybe TRBD1 (5 bases). Sequencing used naive CD4+ T cells from PBMCs. Subset of the sample: CD45RA+ positively selected. The source is a man younger than 35 in good health. Some clones in this sample may be carry-over from other donors' samples. In DNA, the CDR3 is TGTGCCAGCAAACAAAGGGCAGGGTGGGGGGAGCTGTTTTTT. Residues: CASKQRAGWGELFF. Together with reference TRBV2 and TRBJ2-2, the CDR3 gives the full variable domain: EPEVTQTPSHQVTQMGQEVILRCVPISNHLYFYWYRQILGQKVEFLVSFYNNEISEKSEIFDDQFSVERPDGSNFTLKIRSTKLEDSAMYFCASKQRAGWGELFFGEGSRLTVL.